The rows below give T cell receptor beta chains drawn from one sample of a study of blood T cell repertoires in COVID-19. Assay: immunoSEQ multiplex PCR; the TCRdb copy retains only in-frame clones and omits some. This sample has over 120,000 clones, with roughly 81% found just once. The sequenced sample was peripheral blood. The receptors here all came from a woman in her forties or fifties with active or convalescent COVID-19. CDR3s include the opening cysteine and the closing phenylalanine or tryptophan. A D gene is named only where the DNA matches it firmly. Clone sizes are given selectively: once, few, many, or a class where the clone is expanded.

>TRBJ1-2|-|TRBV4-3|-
CASSQDPRVNYGYTF
TGCGCCAGCAGCCAAGATCCTCGGGTTAACTATGGCTACACCTTC
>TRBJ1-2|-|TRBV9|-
CASSPQGRLNYGYTF
TGTGCCAGCAGCCCCCAGGGTAGATTGAACTATGGCTACACCTTC
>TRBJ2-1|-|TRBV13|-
CASSLGAENEQFF
TGTGCCAGCAGCTTAGGAGCGGAGAATGAGCAGTTCTTC
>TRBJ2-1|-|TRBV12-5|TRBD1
CASGLGQGAYNEQFF
TGTGCTAGTGGTTTGGGACAGGGGGCCTACAATGAGCAGTTCTTC
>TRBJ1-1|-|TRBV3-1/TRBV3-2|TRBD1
CASSQGGQGREAFF
TGTGCCAGCAGCCAAGGGGGACAGGGACGTGAAGCTTTCTTT
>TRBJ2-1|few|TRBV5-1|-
CASSVDPGLPEQFF
TGCGCCAGCAGCGTAGACCCGGGGTTACCAGAGCAGTTCTTC
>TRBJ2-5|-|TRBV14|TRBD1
CASSQTGQRETQYF
TGTGCCAGCAGCCAAACGGGACAGCGTGAGACCCAGTACTTC
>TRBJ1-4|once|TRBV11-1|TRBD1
CASSFTRGHEKLFF
TGTGCCAGCAGCTTTACCAGGGGGCATGAAAAACTGTTTTTT
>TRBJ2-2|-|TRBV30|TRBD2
CAWSSLSGAGELFF
TGTGCCTGGAGTTCCCTTAGCGGGGCCGGGGAGCTGTTTTTT
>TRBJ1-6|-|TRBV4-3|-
CASSLGRIDNSPLHF
TGCGCCAGCAGCCTTGGGCGAATAGATAATTCACCCCTCCACTTT
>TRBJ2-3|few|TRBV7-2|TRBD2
CASSPGTSTSTDTQYF
TGTGCCAGCAGCCCCGGGACTAGCACTAGCACAGATACGCAGTATTTT
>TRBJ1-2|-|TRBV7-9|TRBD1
CASSLAGDSYGYTF
TGTGCCAGCAGCTTAGCGGGGGACAGCTATGGCTACACCTTC
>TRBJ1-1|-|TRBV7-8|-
CASSPQGKYTEAFF
TGTGCCAGCAGCCCGCAGGGGAAGTACACTGAAGCTTTCTTT
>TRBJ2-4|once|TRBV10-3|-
CAISDEVRGPNIQYF
TGTGCCATCAGCGACGAGGTCAGGGGACCAAACATTCAGTACTTC
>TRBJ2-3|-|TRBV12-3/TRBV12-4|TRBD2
CASSFGGLAGQYF
TGTGCCAGCAGTTTCGGCGGACTAGCGGGGCAGTATTTT
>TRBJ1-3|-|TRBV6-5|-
CASTGSGNTIYF
TGTGCCAGTACAGGATCAGGAAACACCATATATTTT
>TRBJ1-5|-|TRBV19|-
CATKGGFTGLDQPQHF
TGTGCCACCAAGGGCGGGTTTACAGGGCTTGATCAGCCCCAGCATTTT
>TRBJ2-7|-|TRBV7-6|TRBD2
CASSSSGGYEQYF
TGTGCCAGCAGCTCTAGCGGGGGGTACGAGCAGTACTTC
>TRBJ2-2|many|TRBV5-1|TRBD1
CASSLGGRTGELFF
TGCGCCAGCAGCTTAGGGGGCCGCACCGGGGAGCTGTTTTTT
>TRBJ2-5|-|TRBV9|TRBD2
CASSPKVQLAAKETQYF
TGTGCCAGCAGCCCAAAAGTACAACTAGCGGCTAAAGAGACCCAGTACTTC
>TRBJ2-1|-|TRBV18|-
CASSPQVGQSSYNEQFF
TGTGCCAGCTCACCACAAGTAGGACAAAGCTCCTACAATGAGCAGTTCTTC
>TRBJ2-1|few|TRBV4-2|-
CASSQEFDNEQFF
TGTGCCAGCAGCCAAGAATTCGACAATGAGCAGTTCTTC
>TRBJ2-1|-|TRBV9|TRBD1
CASSVVPGGHYNNEQFF
TGTGCCAGCAGCGTAGTCCCAGGGGGCCATTACAACAATGAGCAGTTCTTC
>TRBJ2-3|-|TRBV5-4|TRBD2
CASSLRRGDTDTQYF
TGTGCCAGCAGCTTGCGGCGGGGGGACACAGATACGCAGTATTTT
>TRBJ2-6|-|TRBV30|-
CASRAFSSGANVLTF
TGTGCCTCGCGGGCCTTTAGCTCTGGGGCCAACGTCCTGACTTTC
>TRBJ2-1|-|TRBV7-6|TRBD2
CASSRGLATEQFF
TGTGCCAGCAGCCGAGGACTAGCCACTGAGCAGTTCTTC
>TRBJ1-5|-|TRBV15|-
CATRGGGYGNQPQHF
TGTGCCACCCGGGGGGGAGGGTATGGTAATCAGCCCCAGCATTTT
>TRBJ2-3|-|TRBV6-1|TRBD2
CASSARTSGRVSTDTQYF
TGTGCCAGCAGTGCCCGGACTAGCGGGAGGGTTAGCACAGATACGCAGTATTTT
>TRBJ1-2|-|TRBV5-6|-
CASSLARVATF
TGTGCCAGCAGCTTGGCCAGGGTTGCGACCTTC
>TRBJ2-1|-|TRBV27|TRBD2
CASSSSGRSSYNEQFF
TGTGCCAGCAGTTCGAGCGGGAGGAGCTCCTACAATGAGCAGTTCTTC
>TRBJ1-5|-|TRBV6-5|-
CASWLSNQPQHF
TGTGCCAGCTGGCTTAGCAATCAGCCCCAGCATTTT
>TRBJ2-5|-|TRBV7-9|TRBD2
CASSLLAGGLETQYF
TGTGCCAGCAGCTTGCTTGCGGGGGGGCTGGAGACCCAGTACTTC
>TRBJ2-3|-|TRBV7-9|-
CASSLLALSTDTQYF
TGTGCCAGCAGCTTACTAGCGCTTAGCACAGATACGCAGTATTTT
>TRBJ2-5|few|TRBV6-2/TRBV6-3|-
CASSYVDLYRDPETQYF
TGTGCCAGCAGTTACGTTGACTTGTACAGGGACCCAGAGACCCAGTACTTC
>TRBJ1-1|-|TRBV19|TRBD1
CASRPGTGWTEAFF
TGTGCCAGTAGACCCGGGACAGGGTGGACTGAAGCTTTCTTT
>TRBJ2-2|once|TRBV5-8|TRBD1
CASSLAGQGLNTGELFF
TGTGCCAGCAGCTTGGCGGGACAGGGGTTGAACACCGGGGAGCTGTTTTTT